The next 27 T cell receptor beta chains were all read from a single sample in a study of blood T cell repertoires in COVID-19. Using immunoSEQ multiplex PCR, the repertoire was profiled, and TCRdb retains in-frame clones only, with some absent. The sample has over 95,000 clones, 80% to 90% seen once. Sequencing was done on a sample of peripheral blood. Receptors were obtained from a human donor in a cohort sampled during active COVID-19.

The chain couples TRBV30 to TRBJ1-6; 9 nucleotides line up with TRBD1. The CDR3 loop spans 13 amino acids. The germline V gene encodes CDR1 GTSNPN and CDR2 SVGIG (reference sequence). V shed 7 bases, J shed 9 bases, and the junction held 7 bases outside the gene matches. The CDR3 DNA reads TGTGCCTCCACAGGGGGCGATGGTTCACCCCTCCACTTT. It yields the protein CASTGGDGSPLHF.

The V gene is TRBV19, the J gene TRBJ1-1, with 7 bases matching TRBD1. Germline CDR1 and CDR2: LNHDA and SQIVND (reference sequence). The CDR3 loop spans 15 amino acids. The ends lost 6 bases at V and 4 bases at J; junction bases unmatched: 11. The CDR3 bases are TGTGCCAGTAGCCCCAGGGGGGCGGGGGGCACTGAAGCTTTCTTT. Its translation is CASSPRGAGGTEAFF.

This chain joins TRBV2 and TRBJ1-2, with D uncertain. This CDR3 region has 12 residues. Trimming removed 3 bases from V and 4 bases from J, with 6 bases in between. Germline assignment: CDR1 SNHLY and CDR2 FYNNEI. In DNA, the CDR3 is TGTGCCAGCAGTGACGAGGGCTATGGCTACACCTTC. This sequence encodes CASSDEGYGYTF.

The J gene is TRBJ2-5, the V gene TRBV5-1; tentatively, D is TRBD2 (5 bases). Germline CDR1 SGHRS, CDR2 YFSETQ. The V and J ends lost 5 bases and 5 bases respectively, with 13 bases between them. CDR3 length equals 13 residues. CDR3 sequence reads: CASSSEDGETQYF. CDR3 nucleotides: TGCGCCAGCAGTTCGGAGGATGGGGAGACCCAGTACTTC. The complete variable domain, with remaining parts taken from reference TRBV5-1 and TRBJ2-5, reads KAGVTQTPRYLIKTRGQQVTLSCSPISGHRSVSWYQQTPGQGLQFLFEYFSETQRNKGNFPGRFSGRQFSNSRSEMNVSTLELGDSALYLCASSSEDGETQYFGPGTRLLVL.

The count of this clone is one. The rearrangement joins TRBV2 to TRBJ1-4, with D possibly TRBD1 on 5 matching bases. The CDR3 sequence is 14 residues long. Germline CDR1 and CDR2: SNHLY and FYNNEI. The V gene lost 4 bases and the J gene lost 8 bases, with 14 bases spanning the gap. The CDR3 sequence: CASSGQSRREKLFF. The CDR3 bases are TGTGCCAGCAGTGGACAGTCTAGAAGGGAAAAACTGTTTTTT.

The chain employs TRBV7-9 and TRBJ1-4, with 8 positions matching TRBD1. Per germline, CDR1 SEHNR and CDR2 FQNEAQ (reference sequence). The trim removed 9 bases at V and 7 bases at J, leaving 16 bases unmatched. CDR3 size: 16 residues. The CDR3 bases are TGTGCCAGTGAAAAAGGACAGGGCGCGGCGGCTGAAAAACTGTTTTTT. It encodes CASEKGQGAAAEKLFF. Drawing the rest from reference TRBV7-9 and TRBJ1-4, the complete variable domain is DTGVSQNPRHKITKRGQNVTFRCDPISEHNRLYWYRQTLGQGPEFLTYFQNEAQLEKSRLLSDRFSAERPKGSFSTLEIQRTEQGDSAMYLCASEKGQGAAAEKLFFGSGTQLSVL.

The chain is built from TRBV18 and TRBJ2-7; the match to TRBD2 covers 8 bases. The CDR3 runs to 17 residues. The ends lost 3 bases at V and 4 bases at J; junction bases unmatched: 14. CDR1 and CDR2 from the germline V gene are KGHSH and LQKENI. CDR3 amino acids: CASSPDQFTGTSYEQYF. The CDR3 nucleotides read TGTGCCAGCTCACCGGACCAATTCACAGGGACTAGTTACGAGCAGTACTTC.

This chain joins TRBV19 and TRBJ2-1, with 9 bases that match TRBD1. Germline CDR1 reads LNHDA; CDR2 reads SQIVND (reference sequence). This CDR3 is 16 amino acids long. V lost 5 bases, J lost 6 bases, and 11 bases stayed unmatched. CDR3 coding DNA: TGTGCCAGTAGTGCGACCGGGACAGGGAAAAGCAATGAGCAGTTCTTC. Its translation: CASSATGTGKSNEQFF. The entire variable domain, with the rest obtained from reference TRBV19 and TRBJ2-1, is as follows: DGGITQSPKYLFRKEGQNVTLSCEQNLNHDAMYWYRQDPGQGLRLIYYSQIVNDFQKGDIAEGYSVSREKKESFPLTVTSAQKNPTAFYLCASSATGTGKSNEQFFGPGTRLTVL.

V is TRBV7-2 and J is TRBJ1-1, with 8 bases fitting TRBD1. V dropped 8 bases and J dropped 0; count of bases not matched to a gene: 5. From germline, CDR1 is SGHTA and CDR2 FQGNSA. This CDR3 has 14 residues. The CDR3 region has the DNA TGTGCCAGCCAGAAACAGGGGGTGAACACTGAAGCTTTCTTT. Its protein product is CASQKQGVNTEAFF.

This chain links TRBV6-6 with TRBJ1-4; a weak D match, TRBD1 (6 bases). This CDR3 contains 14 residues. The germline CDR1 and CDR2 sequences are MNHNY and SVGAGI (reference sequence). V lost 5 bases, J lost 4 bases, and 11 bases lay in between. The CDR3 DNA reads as TGTGCCAGCAGTAACCGACAGGATAATGAAAAACTGTTTTTT. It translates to CASSNRQDNEKLFF.

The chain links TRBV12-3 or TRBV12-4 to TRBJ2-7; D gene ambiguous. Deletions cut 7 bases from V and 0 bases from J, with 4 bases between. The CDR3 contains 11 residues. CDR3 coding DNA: TGTGCCAGCACCAACTCCTACGAGCAGTACTTC. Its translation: CASTNSYEQYF.

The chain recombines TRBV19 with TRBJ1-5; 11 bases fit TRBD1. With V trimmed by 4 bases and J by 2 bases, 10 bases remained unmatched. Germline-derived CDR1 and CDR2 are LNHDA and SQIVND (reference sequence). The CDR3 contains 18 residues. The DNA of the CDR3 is TGTGCCAGTAGTAATCCCGGACAGGGGGCAGTGGGCAATCAGCCCCAGCATTTT. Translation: CASSNPGQGAVGNQPQHF.

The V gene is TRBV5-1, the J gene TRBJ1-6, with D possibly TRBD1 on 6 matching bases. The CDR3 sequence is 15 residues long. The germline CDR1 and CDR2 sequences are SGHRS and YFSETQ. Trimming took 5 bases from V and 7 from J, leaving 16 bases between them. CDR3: CASSERTAMNSPLHF. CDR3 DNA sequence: TGCGCCAGCAGTGAAAGGACAGCTATGAATTCACCCCTCCACTTT.

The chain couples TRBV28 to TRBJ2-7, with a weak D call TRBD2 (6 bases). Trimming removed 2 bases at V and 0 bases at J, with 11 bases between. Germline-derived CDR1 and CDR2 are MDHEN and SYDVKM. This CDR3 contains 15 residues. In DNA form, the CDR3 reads TGTGCCAGCAGTTTAGTAGGGACTTACTCCTACGAGCAGTACTTC. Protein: CASSLVGTYSYEQYF.

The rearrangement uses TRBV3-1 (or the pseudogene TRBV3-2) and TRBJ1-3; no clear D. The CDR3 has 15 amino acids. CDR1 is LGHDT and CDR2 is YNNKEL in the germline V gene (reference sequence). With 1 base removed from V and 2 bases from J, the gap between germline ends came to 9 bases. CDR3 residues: CASSQGAQTGNTIYF. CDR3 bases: TGTGCCAGCAGCCAAGGCGCACAGACTGGAAACACCATATATTTT.

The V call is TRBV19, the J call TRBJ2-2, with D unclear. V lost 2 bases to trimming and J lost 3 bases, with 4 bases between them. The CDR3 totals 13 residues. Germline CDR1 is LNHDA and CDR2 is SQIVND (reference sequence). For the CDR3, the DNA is TGTGCCAGTAGTATACAGTACACCGGGGAGCTGTTTTTT. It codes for CASSIQYTGELFF.

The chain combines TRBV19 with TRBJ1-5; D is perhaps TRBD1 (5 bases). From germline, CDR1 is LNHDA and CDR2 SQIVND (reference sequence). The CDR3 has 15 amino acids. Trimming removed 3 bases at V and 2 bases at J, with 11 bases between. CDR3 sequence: CASSMAPGGNQPQHF. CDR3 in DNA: TGTGCCAGTAGTATGGCCCCGGGGGGCAATCAGCCCCAGCATTTT.

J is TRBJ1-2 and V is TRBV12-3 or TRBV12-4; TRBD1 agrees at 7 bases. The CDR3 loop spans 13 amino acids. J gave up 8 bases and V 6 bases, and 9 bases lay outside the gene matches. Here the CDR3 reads CASSRQGRGGYTF. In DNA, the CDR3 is TGTGCCAGCAGCCGACAGGGCCGAGGGGGCTACACCTTC.

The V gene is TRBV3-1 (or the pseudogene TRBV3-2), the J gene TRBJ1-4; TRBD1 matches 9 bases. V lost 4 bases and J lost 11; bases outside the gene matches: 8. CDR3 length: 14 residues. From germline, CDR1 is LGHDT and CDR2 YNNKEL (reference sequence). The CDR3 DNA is TGTGCCAGCAGCCCCGCTACAGGGGGCAGGAAACTGTTTTTT. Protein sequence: CASSPATGGRKLFF.

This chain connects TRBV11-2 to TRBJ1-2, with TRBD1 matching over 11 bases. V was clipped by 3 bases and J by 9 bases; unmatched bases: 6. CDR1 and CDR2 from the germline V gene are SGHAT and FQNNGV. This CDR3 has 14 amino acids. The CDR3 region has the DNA TGTGCCAGCAGCTTTTCTGGGACAGGGGGAAGCTACACCTTC. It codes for CASSFSGTGGSYTF. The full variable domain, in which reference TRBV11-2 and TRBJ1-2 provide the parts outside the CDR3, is EAGVAQSPRYKIIEKRQSVAFWCNPISGHATLYWYQQILGQGPKLLIQFQNNGVVDDSQLPKDRFSAERLKGVDSTLKIQPAKLEDSAVYLCASSFSGTGGSYTFGSGTRLTVV.

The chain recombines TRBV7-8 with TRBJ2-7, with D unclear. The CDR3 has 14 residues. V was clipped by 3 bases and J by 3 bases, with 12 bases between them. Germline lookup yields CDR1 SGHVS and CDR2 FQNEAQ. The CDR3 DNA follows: TGTGCCAGCAGCTTTCGCGCGGTAGGCTACGAGCAGTACTTC. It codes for CASSFRAVGYEQYF.

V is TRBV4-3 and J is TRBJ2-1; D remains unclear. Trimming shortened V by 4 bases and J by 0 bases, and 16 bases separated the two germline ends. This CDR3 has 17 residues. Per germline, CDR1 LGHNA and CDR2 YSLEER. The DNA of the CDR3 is TGCGCCAGCAGCCCCTCTCTCCGGAGAAGCTCCTACAATGAGCAGTTCTTC. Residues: CASSPSLRRSSYNEQFF.

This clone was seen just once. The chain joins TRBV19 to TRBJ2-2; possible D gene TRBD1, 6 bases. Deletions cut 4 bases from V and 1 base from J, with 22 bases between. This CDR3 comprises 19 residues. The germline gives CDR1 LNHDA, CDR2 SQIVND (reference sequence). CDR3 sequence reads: CASSRGLFVWERNTGELFF. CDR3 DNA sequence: TGTGCCAGTAGTAGGGGGCTATTCGTGTGGGAGAGGAACACCGGGGAGCTGTTTTTT.

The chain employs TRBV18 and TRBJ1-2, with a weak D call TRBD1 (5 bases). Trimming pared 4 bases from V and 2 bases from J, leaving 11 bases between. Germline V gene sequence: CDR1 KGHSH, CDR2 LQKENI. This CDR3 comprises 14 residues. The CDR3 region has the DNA TGTGCCAGCTCACAGGCGCCAGGGAACTATGGCTACACCTTC. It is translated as CASSQAPGNYGYTF. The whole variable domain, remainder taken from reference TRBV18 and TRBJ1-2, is NAGVMQNPRHLVRRRGQEARLRCSPMKGHSHVYWYRQLPEEGLKFMVYLQKENIIDESGMPKERFSAEFPKEGPSILRIQQVVRGDSAAYFCASSQAPGNYGYTFGSGTRLTVV.

The DNA of the CDR3 is TGTGCCAGCAGCCCCTCCTTGGGACAGGGGGGGTCCTACGAGCAGTACTTC. Translated: CASSPSLGQGGSYEQYF. V usage is TRBV7-2 and J usage is TRBJ2-7; 11 bases fit TRBD1. CDR3 size: 17 residues. The germline gives CDR1 SGHTA, CDR2 FQGNSA. Trimming cost V 5 bases and J 1 base; bases outside gene matches: 10.

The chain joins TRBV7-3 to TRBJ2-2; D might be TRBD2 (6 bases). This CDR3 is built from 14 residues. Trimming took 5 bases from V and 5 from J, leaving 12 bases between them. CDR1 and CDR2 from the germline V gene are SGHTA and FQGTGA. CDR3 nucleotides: TGTGCCAGCAGCCCCTTGGAGGGTACCGGGGAGCTGTTTTTT. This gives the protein CASSPLEGTGELFF. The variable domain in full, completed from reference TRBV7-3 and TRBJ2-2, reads GAGVSQTPSNKVTEKGKYVELRCDPISGHTALYWYRQSLGQGPEFLIYFQGTGAADDSGLPNDRFFAVRPEGSVSTLKIQRTERGDSAVYLCASSPLEGTGELFFGEGSRLTVL.

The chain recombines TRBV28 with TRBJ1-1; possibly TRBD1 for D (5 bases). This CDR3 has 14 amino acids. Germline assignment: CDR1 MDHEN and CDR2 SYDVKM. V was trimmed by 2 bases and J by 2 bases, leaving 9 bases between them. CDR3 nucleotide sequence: TGTGCCAGCAGTTTAAGGACATTTAACACTGAAGCTTTCTTT. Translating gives CASSLRTFNTEAFF.